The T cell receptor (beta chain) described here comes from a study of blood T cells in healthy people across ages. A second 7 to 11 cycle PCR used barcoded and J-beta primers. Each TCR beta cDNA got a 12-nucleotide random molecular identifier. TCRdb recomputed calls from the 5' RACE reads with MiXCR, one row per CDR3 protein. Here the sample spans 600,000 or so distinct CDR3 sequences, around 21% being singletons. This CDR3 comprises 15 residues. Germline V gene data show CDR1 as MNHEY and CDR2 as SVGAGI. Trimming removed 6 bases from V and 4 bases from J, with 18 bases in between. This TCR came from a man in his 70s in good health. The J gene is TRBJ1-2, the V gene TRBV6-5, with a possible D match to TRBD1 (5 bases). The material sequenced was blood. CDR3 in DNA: TGTGCCAGCAGACTACGATGGGACGGACGCTATGGCTACACCTTC. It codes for CASRLRWDGRYGYTF.